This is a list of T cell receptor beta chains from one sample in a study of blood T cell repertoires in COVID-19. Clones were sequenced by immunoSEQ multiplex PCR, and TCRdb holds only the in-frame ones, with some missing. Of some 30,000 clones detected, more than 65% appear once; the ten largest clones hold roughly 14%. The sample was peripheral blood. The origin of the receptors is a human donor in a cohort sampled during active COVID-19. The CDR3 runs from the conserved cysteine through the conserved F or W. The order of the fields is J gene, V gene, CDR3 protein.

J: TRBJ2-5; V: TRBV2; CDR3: CASGTDQETQYF
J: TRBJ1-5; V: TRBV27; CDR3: CASRRTGENNQPQHF
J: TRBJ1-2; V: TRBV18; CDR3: CASSQDYGYTF
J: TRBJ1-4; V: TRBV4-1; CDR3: CASSQGVWGPRGEKLFF
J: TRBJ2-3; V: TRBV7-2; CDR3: CASSLRRGGSTDTQYF
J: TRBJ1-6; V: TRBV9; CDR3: CASSHTGTRGSYNSPLHF
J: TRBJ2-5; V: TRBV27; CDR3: CASSTYGQETQYF
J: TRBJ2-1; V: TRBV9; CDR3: CASSVEGIRRNEQFF
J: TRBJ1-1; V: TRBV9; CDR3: CASSSRTGDNTEAFF
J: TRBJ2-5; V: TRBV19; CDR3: CASSKRPTGETQYF
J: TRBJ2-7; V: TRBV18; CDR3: CASSPGQGEQYF
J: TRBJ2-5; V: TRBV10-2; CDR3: CASRNGTGVSWRGATETQYF
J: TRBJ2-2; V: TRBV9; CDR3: CASSVGLAGDGELFF
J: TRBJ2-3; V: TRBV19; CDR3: CASSILAGGQDTQYF
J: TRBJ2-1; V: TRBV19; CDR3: CASNRDRGNEQFF
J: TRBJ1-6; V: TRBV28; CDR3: CASSLSGGHSPLHF
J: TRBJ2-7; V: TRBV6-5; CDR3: CASKGETGMHEQYF
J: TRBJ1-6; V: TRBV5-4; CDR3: CASSLARGNSPLHF
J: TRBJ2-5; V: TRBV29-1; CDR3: CSVYPGGETQYF
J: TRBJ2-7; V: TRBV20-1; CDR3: CSASKTGGNYEQYF
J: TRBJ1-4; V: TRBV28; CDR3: CASNSGGGHEKLFF
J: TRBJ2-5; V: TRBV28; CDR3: CASSLFPGEETQYF
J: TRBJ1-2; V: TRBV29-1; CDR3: CSAELNYGYTF
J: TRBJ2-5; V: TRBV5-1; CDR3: CASSTGWAGETQYF
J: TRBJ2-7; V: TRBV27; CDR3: CASSLGPALLQYF
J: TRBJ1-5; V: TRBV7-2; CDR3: CASSLEEGQPQHF
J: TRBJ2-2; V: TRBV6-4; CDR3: CASSAEGASGELFF
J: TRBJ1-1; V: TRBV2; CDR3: CASSDLRGSEAFF
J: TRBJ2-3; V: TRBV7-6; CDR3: CASSSRADTQYF
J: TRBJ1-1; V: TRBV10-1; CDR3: CASSPGPRGTEAFF